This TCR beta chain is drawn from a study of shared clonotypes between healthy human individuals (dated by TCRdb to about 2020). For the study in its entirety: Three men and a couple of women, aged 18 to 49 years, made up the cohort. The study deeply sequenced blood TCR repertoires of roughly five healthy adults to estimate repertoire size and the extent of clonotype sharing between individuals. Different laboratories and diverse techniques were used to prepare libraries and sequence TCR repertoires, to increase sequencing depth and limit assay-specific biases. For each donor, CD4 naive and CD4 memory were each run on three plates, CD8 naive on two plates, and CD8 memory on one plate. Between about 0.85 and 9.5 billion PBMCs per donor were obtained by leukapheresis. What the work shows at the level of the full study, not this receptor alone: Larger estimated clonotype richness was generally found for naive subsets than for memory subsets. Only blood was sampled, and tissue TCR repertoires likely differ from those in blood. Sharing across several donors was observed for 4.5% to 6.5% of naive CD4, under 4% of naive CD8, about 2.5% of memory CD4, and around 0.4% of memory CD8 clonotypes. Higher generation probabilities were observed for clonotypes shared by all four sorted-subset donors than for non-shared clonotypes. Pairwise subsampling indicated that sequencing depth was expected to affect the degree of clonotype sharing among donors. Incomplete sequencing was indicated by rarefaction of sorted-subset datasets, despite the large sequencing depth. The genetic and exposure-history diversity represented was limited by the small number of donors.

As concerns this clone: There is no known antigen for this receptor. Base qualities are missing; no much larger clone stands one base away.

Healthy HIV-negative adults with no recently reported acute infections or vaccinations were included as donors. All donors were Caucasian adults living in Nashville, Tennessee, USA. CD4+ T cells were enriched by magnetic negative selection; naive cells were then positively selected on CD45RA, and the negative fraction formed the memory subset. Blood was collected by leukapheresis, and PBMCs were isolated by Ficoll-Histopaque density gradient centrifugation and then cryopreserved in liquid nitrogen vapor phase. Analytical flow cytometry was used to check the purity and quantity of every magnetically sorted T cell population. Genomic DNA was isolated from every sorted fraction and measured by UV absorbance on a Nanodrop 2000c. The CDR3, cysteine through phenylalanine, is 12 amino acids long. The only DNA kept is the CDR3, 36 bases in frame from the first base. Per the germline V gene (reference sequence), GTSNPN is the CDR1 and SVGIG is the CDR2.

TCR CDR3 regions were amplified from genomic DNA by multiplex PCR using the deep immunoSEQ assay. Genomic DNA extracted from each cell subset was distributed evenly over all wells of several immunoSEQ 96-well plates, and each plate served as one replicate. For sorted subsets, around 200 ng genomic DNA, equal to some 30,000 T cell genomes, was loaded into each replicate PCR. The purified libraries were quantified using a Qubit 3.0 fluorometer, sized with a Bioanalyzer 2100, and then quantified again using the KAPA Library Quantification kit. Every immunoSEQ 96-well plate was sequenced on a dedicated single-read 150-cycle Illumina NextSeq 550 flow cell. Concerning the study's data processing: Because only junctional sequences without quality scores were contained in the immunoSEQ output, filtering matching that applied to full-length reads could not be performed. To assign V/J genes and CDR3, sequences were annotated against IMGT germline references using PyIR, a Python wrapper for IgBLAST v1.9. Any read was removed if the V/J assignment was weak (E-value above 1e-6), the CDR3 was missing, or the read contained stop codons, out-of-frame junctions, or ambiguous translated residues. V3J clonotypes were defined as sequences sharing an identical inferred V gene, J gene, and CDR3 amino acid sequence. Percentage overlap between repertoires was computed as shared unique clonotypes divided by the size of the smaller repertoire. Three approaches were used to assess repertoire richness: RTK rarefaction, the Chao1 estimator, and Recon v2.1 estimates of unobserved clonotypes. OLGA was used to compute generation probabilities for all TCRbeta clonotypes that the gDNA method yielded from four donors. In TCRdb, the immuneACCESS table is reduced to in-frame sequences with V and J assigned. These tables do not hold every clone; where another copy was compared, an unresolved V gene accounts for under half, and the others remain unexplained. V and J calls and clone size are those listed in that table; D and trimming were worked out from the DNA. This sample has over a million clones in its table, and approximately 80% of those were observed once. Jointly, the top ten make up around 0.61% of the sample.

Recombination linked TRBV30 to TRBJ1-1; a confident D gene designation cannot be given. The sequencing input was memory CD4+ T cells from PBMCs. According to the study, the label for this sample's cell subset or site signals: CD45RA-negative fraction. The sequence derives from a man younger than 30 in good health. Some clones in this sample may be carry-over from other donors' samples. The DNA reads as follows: TGTGCTGAAGACCGAGTGAACACTGAAGCTTTCTTT. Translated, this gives CAEDRVNTEAFF.